The entry below gives a single T cell receptor beta chain sequence along with its context. This record comes from a study of cytomegalovirus exposure and HLA in healthy donors. V trimming: 5 bases; J trimming: 6 bases; junction bases outside the gene matches: 10. CDR1 is MGHRA, CDR2 YSYEKL, per germline. This CDR3 contains 15 residues. This table comes from immunoSEQ multiplex PCR, and its TCRdb copy is limited to in-frame clones, with some not included. The sample holds fewer than 150,000 clones; 88% are singletons and the top ten take around 8%. The chain couples TRBV4-1 to TRBJ1-1; 9 positions match TRBD1. The source is a woman aged 18 to 35 in good health and CMV-seropositive. Sequencing was done on a sample of PBMCs. Here the CDR3 reads CASSTRTGDSPEAFF. CDR3 sequence (DNA): TGCGCCAGCAGCACCCGGACAGGGGACAGTCCTGAAGCTTTCTTT.